A selection of T cell receptor beta chains follows, all from one sample in a study of T cell responses to AZD1222 COVID-19 vaccine. This table comes from immunoSEQ multiplex PCR, and its TCRdb copy is limited to in-frame clones, with some not included. The profile covers about 67,000 clones, with 80% to 85% appearing a single time and 21% taken by the ten largest. The material was peripheral blood, obtained on day 0 of AZD1222 vaccination. The source of these receptors is an adult in good health. Each CDR3 is given with its conserved first and last residue. Fields, in order: J gene, D gene, clone size, V gene, CDR3 DNA, CDR3 protein. D genes are given only for firm matches. For some rows the clone size is stated as once, few or many, or as a class when expanded; others skip it.

TRBJ2-7 | NA | NA | TRBV11-3 | TGTGCCAGCAGCTTATCAGGGGTCCGGGAGCAGTACTTC | CASSLSGVREQYF
TRBJ2-2 | NA | once | TRBV11-3 | TGTGCCAGCAGCTTATCCAGATACACCGGGGAGCTGTTTTTT | CASSLSRYTGELFF
TRBJ1-1 | NA | NA | TRBV6-5 | TGTGCCAGCAGGACGGTGAACACTGAAGCTTTCTTT | CASRTVNTEAFF
TRBJ1-1 | NA | NA | TRBV6-5 | TGTGCCAGCAGTTACCGGGTGGACACTGAAGCTTTCTTT | CASSYRVDTEAFF
TRBJ2-7 | NA | NA | TRBV30 | TGTGCCTGGAGTGTCGGATACGAGCAGTACTTC | CAWSVGYEQYF
TRBJ2-1 | TRBD2 | NA | TRBV25-1 | TGTGCCAGCAGTCGACTAGCGGGAGCTAATGAGCAGTTCTTC | CASSRLAGANEQFF
TRBJ1-1 | NA | NA | TRBV15 | TGTGCCACCAGCAGAGTTCAGGGCAATGCTTTCTTT | CATSRVQGNAFF
TRBJ1-4 | TRBD1 | NA | TRBV9 | TGTGCCAGCAGCGTAAAGTCTGGGACAGGGAATGAAAAACTGTTTTTT | CASSVKSGTGNEKLFF
TRBJ1-5 | NA | NA | TRBV6-2/TRBV6-3 | TGTGCCAGTAGTTTACAGGGATCGGGTCAGCCCCAGCATTTT | CASSLQGSGQPQHF
TRBJ2-2 | NA | NA | TRBV11-2 | TGTGCCAGCAGGGCAGGACAGGTGGAGGGGACCGGGGAGCTGTTTTTT | CASRAGQVEGTGELFF
TRBJ1-1 | NA | NA | TRBV5-4 | TGTGCCAGCAGCTTAACAGGTTACGACACTGAAGCTTTCTTT | CASSLTGYDTEAFF
TRBJ1-1 | NA | NA | TRBV7-3 | TGTGCCAGCAGCCCCGGGACGGGGACTGAAGCTTTCTTT | CASSPGTGTEAFF
TRBJ1-5 | NA | few | TRBV5-6 | TGTGCCAGCAGCTGGGGACGGAGCCAGCCCCAGCATTTT | CASSWGRSQPQHF
TRBJ1-1 | NA | NA | TRBV19 | TGTGCCAGTACCCCCGGGGGTTTAATGAACACTGAAGCTTTCTTT | CASTPGGLMNTEAFF
TRBJ1-3 | NA | many | TRBV12-3/TRBV12-4 | TGTGCCAGCAGTTTGGACACTGGAAACACCATATATTTT | CASSLDTGNTIYF
TRBJ2-7 | NA | NA | TRBV19 | TGTGCCAGCTCACTCAGGGGTTCCGACGAGCAGTACTTC | CASSLRGSDEQYF
TRBJ1-1 | NA | NA | TRBV7-9 | TGTGCCAGCAGCCCCTCCCTCGGCCCCGAGCCCGACACTGAAGCTTTCTTT | CASSPSLGPEPDTEAFF
TRBJ2-2 | NA | NA | TRBV7-3 | TGTGCCAGCAGCTTTGACGGGAACACCGGGGAGCTGTTTTTT | CASSFDGNTGELFF
TRBJ1-5 | NA | NA | TRBV27 | TGTGCCAGCAGTTTAAGAGGGTACTTACAGCCCCAGCATTTT | CASSLRGYLQPQHF
TRBJ1-1 | TRBD1 | NA | TRBV7-3 | TGTGCCAGCAGCTCAACAGGGGGAACTACTGAAGCTTTCTTT | CASSSTGGTTEAFF
TRBJ1-1 | NA | NA | TRBV7-2 | TGTGCCAGCAGCCCCGGGGGGGGGACTGAAGCTTTCTTT | CASSPGGGTEAFF
TRBJ1-1 | TRBD1 | NA | TRBV5-1 | TGCGCCAGCAGCTTGTTTTGGGGACAGGGGAACACTGAAGCTTTCTTT | CASSLFWGQGNTEAFF
TRBJ2-3 | NA | NA | TRBV28 | TGTGCCAGCGGCCCCGGGGGTAGCGTTTCGGCAGATACGCAGTATTTT | CASGPGGSVSADTQYF
TRBJ2-2 | TRBD1 | NA | TRBV4-2 | TGTGCCAGCAGCCAAGAACAGGGGATAGGGGGTGCCGGGGAGCTGTTTTTT | CASSQEQGIGGAGELFF
TRBJ1-1 | NA | NA | TRBV7-9 | TGTGCCAGCAGCTTAGTTGTGGGGGCGGTGAACACTGAAGCTTTCTTT | CASSLVVGAVNTEAFF
TRBJ1-1 | NA | few | TRBV6-1 | TGTGCCAGCAGTGAAGGCCAACTTACTGAAGCTTTCTTT | CASSEGQLTEAFF
TRBJ2-7 | TRBD1 | NA | TRBV4-2 | TGTGCCAGCAGCCAAGTTCGTGACAGGGTAACTTACGAGCAGTACTTC | CASSQVRDRVTYEQYF
TRBJ2-7 | NA | NA | TRBV7-2 | TGTGCCAGCAGCTTAGATTTGGCCTACGAGCAGTACTTC | CASSLDLAYEQYF
TRBJ1-1 | NA | NA | TRBV4-3 | TGCGCCAGCAGCCAAATTTTCCAGGGCCTAGGAGCTTTCTTT | CASSQIFQGLGAFF
TRBJ1-1 | TRBD1 | NA | TRBV24-1 | TGTGCCACCAGTGACTCCGGGACAGGGTCCGCTGAAGCTTTCTTT | CATSDSGTGSAEAFF
TRBJ1-2 | TRBD1 | once | TRBV7-9 | TGTGCCAGCAGCTGGGGACAGTGGGTAGGAGATGGCTACACCTTC | CASSWGQWVGDGYTF